These 2 T cell receptor beta chains came from one sample sequenced in a study of breast tumors, draining lymph nodes, adjacent tissues. Axillary draining lymph nodes of breast cancer patients supplied the node samples. TCRdb re-derived calls from the multiplex PCR reads in MiXCR, one entry per CDR3 protein. The sample lists tens of thousands of distinct CDR3 sequences, approximately 19% occurring once. Sequenced: axillary lymph node tissue. The source is a female donor with breast cancer. Some clones in this sample may be carry-over from other donors' samples.

This clonotype was observed at least ten times. The CDR3 region is CASRRASTDTQYF. CDR3 DNA sequence: TGTGCCAGCAGGCGGGCTAGCACAGATACGCAGTATTTT. The chain links TRBV12-3 or TRBV12-4 to TRBJ2-3, with a tentative D call TRBD2 (5 bases). The CDR3 totals 13 residues. Trimming stripped 6 bases from V and 0 bases from J, with 7 bases between.

At least ten counts were recorded for this clonotype. The CDR3 DNA is TGTGCCAGCAGCCCCCCCGGGGACAGGTCAAATACGCAGTATTTT. Translating it yields CASSPPGDRSNTQYF. The V call is TRBV9, the J call TRBJ2-3; 8 bases line up with TRBD1. The CDR3 runs to 15 residues. Germline V gene data show CDR1 as SGDLS and CDR2 as YYNGEE. With V trimmed by 4 bases and J by 7 bases, 11 bases remained unmatched.